This TCR beta chain stems from a study of T cell responses to AZD1222 COVID-19 vaccine. General study points: Spike was spanned by vaccine-associated CD4 TCRs, which were dominant at 160-218 and 743-854. Nearly half of the spike-specific TCRs reportedly recognize variant regions that carry no mutations. When two AZD1222 doses had been given, Spike-specific TCR breadth and depth rose. At baseline, seropositivity was found in only six or seven AZD1222 recipients.

Germline values: CDR1 SGHTA, CDR2 FQGNSA. Germline trimming cut 4 bases from V and 4 bases from J; bases unmatched to any gene: 9. The CDR3 is 15 amino acids. Concerning this clone: No antigen is known for it.

Profiling relied on immunoSEQ multiplex PCR, and the TCRdb table lists in-frame clones only, not all of them. The data contain approximately 190,000 clones, roughly 93% of them singletons. Sequencing was performed on peripheral blood, taken on day 0 of AZD1222 vaccination. The TCR sequence derives from an adult in good health. V is TRBV7-2 and J is TRBJ2-7; TRBD1 matches at 8 bases. The CDR3 region has the DNA TGTGCCAGCAGCTGGAAGGGACAGGCGGGTTACGAGCAGTACTTC. Protein product: CASSWKGQAGYEQYF.